This T cell receptor beta chain came from a study of T cell changes during pregnancy in multiple sclerosis. The table came from immunoSEQ multiplex PCR; TCRdb's copy has only in-frame clones and leaves some out. The sample lists 90,000 to 150,000 clones, around 93% occurring once. The receptor was isolated from a female donor with multiple sclerosis, enrolled in a pregnancy study. The input for sequencing was peripheral blood, taken before pregnancy.

The CDR3 sequence: CSVRSSSESDTQYF. As DNA, the CDR3 is TGCAGCGTTCGATCGTCTAGCGAATCAGATACGCAGTATTTT. V gene TRBV29-1 combines with J gene TRBJ2-3; weak D call: TRBD2 (6 bases). The germline V gene has CDR1 SQVTM and CDR2 ANQGSEA. This CDR3 spans 14 amino acids. The V gene lost 5 bases and the J gene lost 4 bases, with 16 bases spanning the gap.